Here is one TCR beta chain with its context. Antigen unknown. This sample was included in a study of T-cell reconstitution after alpha-beta-depleted transplantation in children. A TCRbeta library incorporating unique molecular identifiers was prepared. Via MiXCR, TCRdb re-called the PCR reads, giving one row per CDR3 protein. Found here are hundreds of thousands of distinct CDR3 sequences, over 10% of them singletons; the top ten hold 0.65% to 0.9%. CDR3 size: 14 residues. Trimming at V came to 4 bases and at J to 10 bases, leaving 11 bases not matched to a gene. The germline V gene has CDR1 SGHRS and CDR2 YFSETQ. Study findings and constraints: There were some patients whose high TCRbeta diversity at day 60 came from surviving recipient T cells and thymic progenitors. It was newly produced T cells that mostly accounted for T-cell counts and diversity one year after transplant. Approximately two months post-transplant, alpha-beta T cells reportedly originated from several hundred expanded graft clones.

The sample consisted of PBMCs, taken before TCRalphabeta/CD19-depleted stem cell transplant. This sequence was found in a girl between 2 and 10 years old with congenital amegakaryocytic thrombocytopenia, due to receive a stem cell transplant. J is TRBJ1-1 and V is TRBV5-1, with TRBD1 identical over 9 bases. CDR3 DNA: TGCGCCAGCAGCCCCGGGACAGGGTCCTTGGGAGCTTTCTTT. Translating gives CASSPGTGSLGAFF. The entire variable domain, with the rest obtained from reference TRBV5-1 and TRBJ1-1, is as follows: KAGVTQTPRYLIKTRGQQVTLSCSPISGHRSVSWYQQTPGQGLQFLFEYFSETQRNKGNFPGRFSGRQFSNSRSEMNVSTLELGDSALYLCASSPGTGSLGAFFGQGTRLTVV.